These 21 T cell receptor beta chains were sequenced from one sample in a study of T cells in Graves' hyperthyroidism and ophthalmopathy. From RNA transcripts, TCR beta CDR3 regions were amplified. The HTBI set primed first-round TCR CDR3 RT-PCR. TCRdb recomputed calls from the multiplex PCR reads with MiXCR, one row per CDR3 protein. This table holds 600,000 to 650,000 distinct CDR3 sequences, less than 25% found once. The sample comprised blood. The receptors were sampled from a man aged 30-40 years with Graves' ophthalmopathy.

This clonotype was found many times. The J gene is TRBJ2-1, the V gene TRBV2; D tentatively fits TRBD1 or TRBD2 (6 bases each). Germline V gene sequence: CDR1 SNHLY, CDR2 FYNNEI. The V gene lost 0 bases and the J gene lost 0 bases, with 15 bases spanning the gap. This CDR3 spans 18 amino acids. The CDR3 sequence is CASSEAPYGGPSYNEQFF. The CDR3 nucleotides read TGTGCCAGCAGTGAAGCGCCCTATGGGGGGCCCTCCTACAATGAGCAGTTCTTC.

The rearrangement uses TRBV5-6 and TRBJ1-4; D is ambiguous. V shed 4 bases and J shed 8 bases, with 15 bases lying between them. Per germline, CDR1 SGHDT and CDR2 YYEEEE. CDR3 length equals 14 residues. CDR3 DNA sequence: TGTGCCAGCAGCCCGGGCGGCGGAGGGGAAAAACTGTTTTTT. Encoded protein: CASSPGGGGEKLFF.

The chain joins TRBV19 to TRBJ1-3; D remains ambiguous. Between the trimmed V and J ends, which lost 8 bases and 0 bases, there was a span of 2 bases. The CDR3 consists of 11 residues. Looked up from germline, CDR1 is LNHDA and CDR2 is SQIVND (reference sequence). This CDR3 is CASRSGNTIYF. CDR3 DNA: TGTGCCAGTCGCTCTGGAAACACCATATATTTT.

This clonotype was counted only a few times. This rearrangement joins TRBV2 to TRBJ2-1, with 8 nucleotides matching TRBD1. There are 12 residues in the CDR3. V was clipped by 4 bases and J by 10 bases; unmatched bases: 3. CDR1 and CDR2 (germline): SNHLY, FYNNEI. Here the CDR3 DNA reads TGTGCCAGCAGTGGAACAGGGGGAGAGCAGTTCTTC. Amino acids: CASSGTGGEQFF.

In this sample, this clonotype turned up many times. The chain carries TRBV5-1 and TRBJ1-4; no firm D call. This CDR3 region has 14 residues. The V gene lost 2 bases and the J gene lost 3 bases, with 8 bases spanning the gap. Per germline, CDR1 SGHRS and CDR2 YFSETQ. CDR3 nucleotides: TGCGCCAGCAGCTTCAGTTATGCTAATGAAAAACTGTTTTTT. Translation: CASSFSYANEKLFF.

A note on this clonotype: A read error may produce the germline difference seen at one junction end. CDR3 sequence (DNA): TGTGCCAGCAATTGGGACAGGTTTAACACCGGGGAGCTGTTTTTT. Amino acid sequence: CASNWDRFNTGELFF. V is TRBV5-1 and J is TRBJ2-2; 8 nucleotides match TRBD1. The CDR3 extends over 15 amino acids. Germline values: CDR1 SGHRS, CDR2 YFSETQ.

The V gene is TRBV20-1, the J gene TRBJ1-3; D may be TRBD1 (5 bases). With 1 base removed from V and 4 bases from J, the gap between germline ends came to 11 bases. The germline gives CDR1 DFQATT, CDR2 SNEGSKA (reference sequence). The CDR3 totals 14 residues. The CDR3 DNA reads as TGCAGTGCTAGAGTTTCAGGGCTAGGAAACACCATATATTTT. This translates into CSARVSGLGNTIYF.

The chain uses TRBV2 and TRBJ2-3; weak D call: TRBD2 (5 bases). Germline CDR1 SNHLY, CDR2 FYNNEI. V was shortened by 6 bases and J by 2 bases, with 9 bases between the two germline ends. This CDR3 is built from 13 residues. CDR3 sequence reads: CASSREPTDTQYF. DNA of the CDR3: TGTGCCAGCAGCCGGGAACCCACAGATACGCAGTATTTT.

This rearrangement joins TRBV6-1 to TRBJ2-3; 13 bases match TRBD2. V shed 6 bases, J shed 5 bases, and the junction held 8 bases outside the gene matches. This CDR3 is built from 16 residues. Germline loops: CDR1 MNHNS, CDR2 SASEGT. In nucleotides, the CDR3 is TGTGCCAGCAGGGCCCGACTAGCGGGAGGTAAAGATACGCAGTATTTT. It yields the protein CASRARLAGGKDTQYF.

This clonotype has only a few counts. This chain uses TRBV20-1 with TRBJ2-7; D perhaps matches TRBD1 (8 bases). Germline CDR1 is DFQATT and CDR2 is SNEGSKA (reference sequence). Trimming shortened V by 5 bases and J by 1 base, and 21 bases separated the two germline ends. The CDR3 spans 16 residues. DNA of the CDR3: TGCAGTGCTGAAGTCTCTACAGGGGGACTATCCTACGAGCAGTACTTC. It encodes CSAEVSTGGLSYEQYF.

The genes are TRBV30 and TRBJ2-1; 12 bases agree with TRBD2. The CDR3 runs 15 residues. The V gene's germline CDR1 is GTSNPN and CDR2 SVGIG (reference sequence). V dropped 3 bases and J dropped 6; count of bases not matched to a gene: 6. CDR3 amino acids: CAWSETSGRANEQFF. In nucleotides, the CDR3 is TGTGCCTGGAGCGAGACTAGCGGGAGAGCCAATGAGCAGTTCTTC.

The chain employs TRBV7-2 and TRBJ2-1, with D possibly TRBD1 on 6 matching bases. The V gene's germline CDR1 is SGHTA and CDR2 FQGNSA. The CDR3 is 17 residues long. V gave up 5 bases and J gave up 2 bases, with 19 bases separating them. The CDR3 nucleotides are TGTGCCAGCAGCCCCCGGAGGACGACAGGACCCTACAATGAGCAGTTCTTC. Translating it yields CASSPRRTTGPYNEQFF.

This clonotype was observed at least ten times. V and J are TRBV7-9 and TRBJ1-5; D is ambiguous. The CDR3 runs to 15 residues. Germline loops: CDR1 SEHNR, CDR2 FQNEAQ (reference sequence). Trimming removed 5 bases at V and 6 bases at J, with 17 bases between. The DNA for the CDR3 is TGTGCCAGCAGCCACGGGCCCGGTAAGAGTCAGCCCCAGCATTTT. It encodes CASSHGPGKSQPQHF.

The V and J genes are TRBV9 and TRBJ2-1; maybe TRBD2 (5 bases). Germline CDR1 and CDR2: SGDLS and YYNGEE. Trimming shortened V by 0 bases and J by 5 bases, and 12 bases separated the two germline ends. The CDR3 has 15 residues. The CDR3 sequence: CASSVESRENNEQFF. DNA of the CDR3: TGTGCCAGCAGCGTAGAGAGTCGGGAAAACAATGAGCAGTTCTTC.

The chain links TRBV19 to TRBJ2-2; TRBD1 aligns across 7 bases. The J segment lost 6 bases and the V segment lost 5 bases, leaving 12 bases of the junction unmatched. Germline-derived CDR1 and CDR2 are LNHDA and SQIVND (reference sequence). This CDR3 spans 16 amino acids. CDR3 DNA sequence: TGTGCCAGTAGTGCCTTAGCCGGGACAGTAGCCGGGGAGCTGTTTTTT. Encoded protein: CASSALAGTVAGELFF.

This clonotype was counted a few times. The chain employs TRBV27 and TRBJ2-1; 9 bases are shared with TRBD1. This CDR3 is 16 amino acids long. The V segment lost 5 bases and the J segment 8 bases; nucleotides outside the gene matches: 13. Germline V gene sequence: CDR1 MNHEY, CDR2 SMNVEV (reference sequence). CDR3: CASSVADRGYLYEQFF. In DNA form, the CDR3 reads TGTGCCAGCAGTGTAGCCGACAGGGGGTATCTCTATGAGCAGTTCTTC.

This chain joins TRBV4-1 and TRBJ2-5; tentatively, D is TRBD1 (6 bases). The germline V gene has CDR1 MGHRA and CDR2 YSYEKL. V shed 3 bases and J shed 7 bases, with 18 bases lying between them. The CDR3 sequence is 15 residues long. CDR3 loop: CASSQEHRASGTQYF. CDR3 bases: TGCGCCAGCAGCCAGGAGCACAGGGCATCAGGGACCCAGTACTTC.

The CDR3 loop reads CSVSGQNNEKLFF. DNA of the CDR3: TGCAGTGTCTCCGGACAGAATAATGAAAAACTGTTTTTT. This chain uses TRBV20-1 with TRBJ1-4; the D gene is possibly TRBD1 (6 bases). V dropped 7 bases and J dropped 4 bases, with 13 bases sitting between them. The CDR3 sequence is 13 residues long. Germline CDR1 and CDR2: DFQATT and SNEGSKA (reference sequence).

In its sample, this clonotype was seen many times. The J gene is TRBJ1-4, the V gene TRBV18, with unresolved D. From germline, CDR1 is KGHSH and CDR2 LQKENI. The CDR3 is 13 residues long. The V and J ends lost 3 bases and 5 bases respectively, with 7 bases between them. CDR3 protein: CASSPDLNEKLFF. The CDR3 nucleotides read TGTGCCAGCTCACCGGACCTGAATGAAAAACTGTTTTTT.

On this clonotype: Possible read error: a much larger clone is one base away. No conserved phenylalanine or tryptophan ends this CDR3, so it is likely a read error. The chain combines TRBV28 with TRBJ1-5; D is possibly TRBD1 (5 bases). Germline lookup yields CDR1 MDHEN and CDR2 SYDVKM. This CDR3 comprises 18 residues. V gave up 6 bases and J gave up 0 bases, with 21 bases separating them. The CDR3 DNA follows: TGTGCCAGCAGCCCTCTCGGGTCGTCGGGGGGTAGCAATCAGCCCCAGCATCTT. Its translation: CASSPLGSSGGSNQPQHL.

This clonotype showed up just a few times. The V call is TRBV14, the J call TRBJ2-7; either TRBD1 or TRBD2 may fit D (7 bases each). The CDR3 contains 14 residues. V dropped 4 bases and J dropped 6 bases, with 16 bases sitting between them. Germline CDR1 SGHDN, CDR2 FVKESK. This chain's CDR3 is CASSLRQGGREQYF. Here the CDR3 DNA reads TGTGCCAGCAGCCTAAGACAGGGAGGGCGCGAGCAGTACTTC.